This entry lists 20 T cell receptor beta chains sequenced from one sample in a study of CD8 T cells in ankylosing spondylitis. TCRdb re-analysed the 5' RACE reads in MiXCR, keeping a single row per CDR3 protein. There are around 220,000 distinct CDR3 sequences in the sample; 10% occur only once, and approximately 20% lies in the top ten. Sequenced input: blood, either unsorted or a sorted T cell fraction (not recorded which). These receptors were collected from a male donor with ankylosing spondylitis or in good health (not recorded which).

This clonotype has ten or more counts. This chain joins TRBV3-1 and TRBJ2-1; D remains unclear. The CDR3 spans 14 residues. The V and J ends lost 4 bases and 1 base respectively, with 8 bases between them. Germline-derived CDR1 and CDR2 are LGHDT and YNNKEL (reference sequence). The CDR3 reads CASSPPTSYNEQFF. The CDR3 nucleotides are TGTGCCAGCAGCCCCCCAACGTCCTACAATGAGCAGTTCTTC.

The rearrangement uses TRBV7-2 and TRBJ1-1, with 10 nucleotides matching TRBD1. The CDR3 covers 13 residues. V was pared by 5 bases and J by 10 bases, with 7 bases of the junction left unmatched. Looked up from germline, CDR1 is SGHTA and CDR2 is FQGNSA. For the CDR3, the DNA is TGTGCCAGCAGCCGGACAGGGGGGTCGGGAGCTTTCTTT. Amino acids: CASSRTGGSGAFF.

This clonotype was recorded many times. This chain connects TRBV6-1 to TRBJ1-2, with TRBD1 matching over 8 bases. The V segment lost 6 bases and the J segment 4 bases; nucleotides outside the gene matches: 7. Per germline, CDR1 MNHNS and CDR2 SASEGT. The CDR3 has 14 amino acids. The CDR3 protein is CASRPGGFGYGYTF. CDR3 bases: TGTGCCAGCAGGCCAGGGGGCTTTGGCTATGGCTACACCTTC.

V and J are TRBV5-6 and TRBJ2-3; 13 nucleotides match TRBD2. Trimming took 0 bases from V and 0 from J; bases not matched to a gene: 1. This CDR3 is built from 17 residues. Germline V CDR1 and CDR2: SGHDT, YYEEEE. In nucleotides, the CDR3 is TGTGCCAGCAGCTTGGGGACTAGCGGGGGAAGCACAGATACGCAGTATTTT. Amino acid sequence: CASSLGTSGGSTDTQYF.

This chain links TRBV5-5 with TRBJ1-6; D is unclear. The germline gives CDR1 SGHKS, CDR2 YYEKEE (reference sequence). Trimming cost V 0 bases and J 6 bases, with 1 base left between them. CDR3 length: 12 amino acids. The DNA for the CDR3 is TGTGCCAGCAGCTTGGTTAATTCACCCCTCCACTTT. Its translation is CASSLVNSPLHF.

V and J are TRBV18 and TRBJ2-7; 7 nucleotides align to TRBD2. There are 15 residues in the CDR3. Germline lookup yields CDR1 KGHSH and CDR2 LQKENI. J was trimmed by 0 bases and V by 4 bases; bases with no gene match: 6. The CDR3 bases are TGTGCCAGCTCACTCGGGCGGGGGACCTCCTACGAGCAGTACTTC. Translating gives CASSLGRGTSYEQYF.

The sample holds a few counts of this clonotype. V gene TRBV29-1 combines with J gene TRBJ2-2; 7 bases line up with TRBD1. V lost 3 bases and J lost 4; bases outside the gene matches: 11. This CDR3 region has 16 residues. Germline lookup yields CDR1 SQVTM and CDR2 ANQGSEA. In DNA, the CDR3 is TGCAGCGTTGACGACAGGGAAAAAGGGGTCACCGGGGAGCTGTTTTTT. Encoded protein: CSVDDREKGVTGELFF.

In its sample, this clonotype was seen many times. The genes are TRBV5-5 and TRBJ1-2; TRBD1 agrees at 7 bases. The CDR3 has 16 amino acids. Trimming removed 2 bases from V and 4 bases from J; junction bases left unmatched: 11. The germline V gene encodes CDR1 SGHKS and CDR2 YYEKEE (reference sequence). Here the CDR3 DNA reads TGTGCCAGCAGCTTCTCCAACATCGGGACAGCCTATGGCTACACCTTC. It translates to CASSFSNIGTAYGYTF. Full variable domain (missing parts from reference TRBV5-5 and TRBJ1-2): DAGVTQSPTHLIKTRGQQVTLRCSPISGHKSVSWYQQVLGQGPQFIFQYYEKEERGRGNFPDRFSARQFPNYSSELNVNALLLGDSALYLCASSFSNIGTAYGYTFGSGTRLTVV.

This chain connects TRBV5-6 to TRBJ1-2; TRBD1 aligns across 10 bases. The V gene end was trimmed by 4 bases and the J gene end by 5 bases; junction bases not matched to a gene: 5. Germline loops: CDR1 SGHDT, CDR2 YYEEEE. The CDR3 runs to 14 residues. CDR3 nucleotides: TGTGCCAGCAGCCTAGACAGGGGGCAATATGGCTACACCTTC. Protein sequence: CASSLDRGQYGYTF.

This clonotype was detected a few times. This chain joins TRBV15 and TRBJ1-2, with 9 bases aligning to TRBD1. J was trimmed by 6 bases and V by 0 bases; bases with no gene match: 5. The germline V gene encodes CDR1 LNHNV and CDR2 YYDKDF (reference sequence). The CDR3 contains 15 residues. In DNA, the CDR3 is TGTGCCACCAGCAGAGAGTCCGACAGGGGGAATGGCTACACCTTC. Its protein product is CATSRESDRGNGYTF.

This clonotype was seen many times. At one end, the junction sequence differs from germline, possibly due to a read error. The chain has TRBV24-1 and TRBJ1-1; TRBD1 might be the D (6 bases). The CDR3 runs to 11 residues. Germline assignment: CDR1 KGHDR and CDR2 SFDVKD. CDR3 DNA: TGTGCCACCAGTGACCGCAACAGACAGGTCTTT. Encoded protein: CATSDRNRQVF.

This chain links TRBV12-3 or TRBV12-4 with TRBJ1-5, with D perhaps matching TRBD1 (5 bases). V gave up 6 bases and J gave up 7 bases, with 10 bases separating them. This CDR3 has 12 residues. CDR3 sequence (DNA): TGTGCCAGCAGGGAGGACACGCAGCCCCAGCATTTT. It translates to CASREDTQPQHF.

This clonotype has just a few counts. This rearrangement joins TRBV7-2 to TRBJ2-7; TRBD2 aligns across 9 bases. CDR3 size: 13 residues. Germline CDR1 and CDR2: SGHTA and FQGNSA. V was clipped by 0 bases and J by 6 bases; unmatched bases: 0. This chain's CDR3 is CASSLATSGEQYF. The CDR3 DNA reads as TGTGCCAGCAGCTTAGCGACTAGCGGCGAGCAGTACTTC.

This clonotype turned up a few times. The chain links TRBV7-3 to TRBJ2-5; 8 nucleotides line up with TRBD2. The CDR3 consists of 17 residues. Trimming removed 2 bases from V and 5 bases from J; junction bases left unmatched: 13. From germline, CDR1 is SGHTA and CDR2 FQGTGA. This CDR3 reads CASSLFSLGGAEETQYF. The CDR3 DNA reads as TGTGCCAGCAGCTTATTCAGCCTCGGGGGGGCCGAGGAGACCCAGTACTTC.

In this sample, this clonotype turned up a few times. V usage is TRBV13 and J usage is TRBJ2-2; D not certain. Germline V gene data show CDR1 as PRHDT and CDR2 as FYEKMQ (reference sequence). Trimming took 3 bases from V and 7 from J, leaving 9 bases between them. The CDR3 is made up of 13 amino acids. The CDR3 loop reads CASSFQVHGELFF. CDR3 nucleotides: TGTGCCAGCAGCTTCCAGGTTCACGGGGAGCTGTTTTTT.

In its sample, this clonotype was seen a few times. The CDR3 reads CASSLQGLYGYTF. As DNA, the CDR3 is TGTGCCAGCAGTTTACAGGGACTCTATGGCTACACCTTC. V gene TRBV27 combines with J gene TRBJ1-2, with D perhaps matching TRBD1 (5 bases). The CDR3 length is 13 residues. Germline CDR1 MNHEY, CDR2 SMNVEV (reference sequence). V was trimmed by 2 bases and J by 4 bases, leaving 8 bases between them.

A few counts support this clonotype. This rearrangement joins TRBV20-1 to TRBJ1-5; D possibly corresponds to TRBD1 (5 bases). Trimming cost V 2 bases and J 7 bases, with 6 bases left between them. The CDR3 spans 11 residues. Germline CDR1 reads DFQATT; CDR2 reads SNEGSKA (reference sequence). The CDR3 loop reads CSARRDQPQHF. CDR3 sequence (DNA): TGCAGTGCTAGAAGGGACCAGCCCCAGCATTTT.

In this sample, this clonotype turned up many times. The chain joins TRBV4-2 to TRBJ2-3, with 8 bases aligning to TRBD2. Trimming removed 0 bases from V and 4 bases from J; junction bases left unmatched: 21. This CDR3 is 21 amino acids long. CDR1 is LGHNA and CDR2 is YNFKEQ in the germline V gene. Here the CDR3 DNA reads TGTGCCAGCAGCCAAGAGGGGGTCCCGGGACTAGAGATCAATGGCGCAGATACGCAGTATTTT. It specifies CASSQEGVPGLEINGADTQYF.

This clonotype showed up many times. This chain links TRBV9 with TRBJ1-5; D possibly corresponds to TRBD1 (6 bases). The CDR3 is made up of 16 amino acids. Germline assignment: CDR1 SGDLS and CDR2 YYNGEE. The germline V and J ends were trimmed by 3 bases and 2 bases, with 15 bases remaining between them. The CDR3 bases are TGTGCCAGCAGCGCTGGGGACAAAGTAGGCAATCAGCCCCAGCATTTT. Encoded protein: CASSAGDKVGNQPQHF.

This clonotype was counted ten times or more. This sequence joins TRBV20-1 and TRBJ2-7; D possibly corresponds to TRBD1 (6 bases). Trimming removed 5 bases at V and 0 bases at J, with 14 bases between. The CDR3 consists of 14 residues. Per the germline V gene, CDR1 is DFQATT and CDR2 is SNEGSKA (reference sequence). Written as DNA, the CDR3 is TGCAGTGCTCGAATAGGGGGTAGCTCCTACGAGCAGTACTTC. Its protein is CSARIGGSSYEQYF.